Here is one TCR beta chain with its context. Its antigen remains unidentified. This CDR3 spans 14 amino acids. Trimming removed 5 bases from V and 6 bases from J, with 14 bases in between. Germline assignment: CDR1 MGHRA and CDR2 YSYEKL. The data derive from a study of T cells after yellow fever vaccination. The wider study: Low-cell-number fractions were prepared with SMART-Seq v4 Ultra Low Input. General study findings and limits: Clonotype sharing between CD4 and CD8 compartments was small.

TCRdb re-called the 5' RACE reads with MiXCR, one entry per CDR3 protein. The sample lists a few hundred thousand distinct CDR3 sequences, approximately 3.8% occurring once. This receptor was taken from a man between 18 and 29 years old who received the YFV17D yellow fever vaccine. J is TRBJ2-1 and V is TRBV4-1; D is perhaps TRBD1 or TRBD2 (5 bases each). The material sequenced was PBMCs, taken 15 days after the yellow fever booster vaccination. For the CDR3, the DNA is TGCGCCAGCAGCTTCCCGGGGCAGCCCAATGAGCAGTTCTTC. Its translation is CASSFPGQPNEQFF.